Presented here are 3 T cell receptor beta chains from one specimen sequenced in a study of T cell changes during pregnancy in multiple sclerosis (dated by TCRdb to the late 2010s). Libraries were constructed by the immunoSEQ multiplex PCR assay. This is the immuneACCESS table as TCRdb keeps it, with only in-frame sequences that have V and J called. A part of the clones is gone; compared with another copy, unresolved V genes explain less than half, and the rest is unexplained. The sample data list around 30,000 clones, and nearly 90% of these were observed just once. The leading ten clones occupy about 0.58% of the sample. The sample was CD4+ T cells from peripheral blood mononuclear cells, taken in the third trimester of pregnancy. The source is a female donor in good health, enrolled as a control in a pregnancy study.

The chain links TRBV7-9 to TRBJ2-7; 7 positions match TRBD2. CDR1 and CDR2 from the germline V gene are SEHNR and FQNEAQ (reference sequence). V shed 7 bases, J shed 3 bases, and the junction held 12 bases outside the gene matches. The CDR3 extends over 15 amino acids. CDR3 nucleotide sequence: TGTGCCAGCACCCTAAGAGCGGGATTGAGCTACGAGCAGTACTTC. It translates to CASTLRAGLSYEQYF.

CDR3 nucleotides: TGCAGCGTTGGGCCGGGGGGGACCTACGAGCAGTACTTC. Its translation: CSVGPGGTYEQYF. The rearrangement joins TRBV29-1 to TRBJ2-7; 8 nucleotides align to TRBD2. Germline assignment: CDR1 SQVTM and CDR2 ANQGSEA. The trim removed 4 bases at V and 2 bases at J, leaving 4 bases unmatched. This CDR3 spans 13 amino acids.

The chain uses TRBV18 and TRBJ1-6, with a possible D match to TRBD1 (5 bases). V lost 5 bases to trimming and J lost 9 bases, with 17 bases between them. This CDR3 spans 15 amino acids. CDR1 and CDR2 from the germline V gene are KGHSH and LQKENI. The DNA of the CDR3 is TGTGCCAGCTCAGAAGACAGCCGGCTTTCTTCACCCCTCCACTTT. Its protein product is CASSEDSRLSSPLHF.